This T cell receptor (beta chain) emerged from a study of cytomegalovirus exposure and HLA in healthy donors (dated by TCRdb to between 2016 and 2019). For the study in its entirety: In an earlier analysis of roughly 500 of the donors, 276 Gb of sequence data and roughly 100 million unique TCR beta sequences from 150 million to 200 million T cells were reported. To predict cytomegalovirus infection status, the study brought together high-throughput TCR immunosequencing, statistical association of individual TCRs with disease status, and machine learning. On average, around 240,000 unique TCR beta nucleotide sequences were sequenced per donor among some 430 genotyped donors of the cohort, with roughly 20% of those sequences being non-productive. The study used immunosequencing to profile the T cell repertoires of approximately 650 subjects and linked those repertoires to cytomegalovirus serostatus. In addition to the first cohort of around 670 subjects, a separate validation cohort of around 110 different subjects was used. Typing coverage varied by locus: roughly 629-640 donors for A, B, C, DRB1 and DQB1; roughly 560 for DQA1; about 590 for DPA1; around 450 for DPB1. About five DR-DQ haplotypes were handled as single units for association and clustering because linkage in the cohort was strong. An earlier analysis of a few hundred of the donors applied high-throughput TCR beta sequencing to assess whether each TCR beta V gene segment acted as functional or pseudogenic. HLA typing covered class I and class II loci at four-digit resolution. Alongside the repertoire data, information on donor age, sex, ethnicity and CMV serostatus was compiled. A later analysis re-examined previously published TCR beta repertoires from more than 600 donors and added high-resolution HLA genotyping to investigate patterns of TCR occurrence. A later genetic analysis took genome-wide SNP genotypes for about three fifths of the roughly 700 donors and used that subset as a discovery cohort. The aim of the study was to test whether cataloging public T cell receptors could identify signatures of past pathogen exposure. Roughly 320 gigabases of sequencing data and 70 million to 100 million unique TCR sequences made up an early release that covered under 750 HLA-typed donors. In the later analysis, no new phenotypic data were used to find candidate immune exposures; instead, reliance was placed on TCR beta sequences and their occurrence across donors. Among the roughly 390 genotyped donors, around 81% belonged to the genetic ancestry cluster associated with self-reported Caucasian donors. All discovery cohort repertoires had been generated on a single sequencing platform. Broader findings and caveats from the paper: A further reported finding was that TCR beta sequences accurately predicted the HLA-A and HLA-B alleles for most subjects in the first cohort. When HLA alleles, especially DR and DQ, strongly co-occurred, attributing TCR associations to individual alleles was difficult. Three of the identified cytomegalovirus-associated TCR beta chains were confirmed in vitro to be specific for cytomegalovirus antigens. The 87-base-pair reads could not distinguish some IMGT-functional V segments, including TRBV6-2 and TRBV6-3, so those segments were excluded. According to a later analysis, parvovirus B19, influenza, CMV and Epstein-Barr virus appeared linked to several top co-occurrence clusters. The study gave a list of roughly 150 TCR beta chains associated with cytomegalovirus. The only immune exposure information available for the cohort was CMV serostatus. A later analysis found that HLA-associated TCR beta chains were more clonally expanded and had lower generation probabilities than equally common non-associated chains. In a later analysis, most CMV-associated TCR beta chains were found to appear HLA-restricted, with HLA associations seemingly driven largely by CMV exposure. The sequencing pipeline was judged likely to have produced a cluster of highly shared sequence variants as a technical artifact. Because HLA typing was missing for some donors at each locus, association tests included only the typed subset. In a later genetic analysis, a missense DCLRE1C variant was associated with V-gene and J-gene trimming of TCR beta chains, and the association was replicated in an independent cohort. In this cohort, only TCR beta chains were sequenced, and detectable features were limited by the absence of alpha or paired-chain data. The authors suggested that the approach could potentially be generalized to other disease states and immunological phenotypes. In a later analysis, the rate of TCR association differed among HLA loci, with DRB1 alleles having the most associated TCRs and HLA-C alleles having the fewest. At a false discovery rate of 0.05, a later analysis linked approximately 18,000 TCR beta sequences to specific HLA alleles. Most TCR sequences were seen in very few donors, while some public TCRs were found in many individuals. In an earlier analysis of approximately 600 of the donors, most TCR beta V segments were observed in productive rearrangements about 87% or about 30% of the time, broadly matching IMGT annotations. Cytomegalovirus status was reported to be diagnosed by the classifier with high specificity and sensitivity in both the original and validation cohorts. In a later genetic analysis, fewer N-insertions in productive TCRs were reported among donors in an Asian-associated ancestry cluster than the roughly 700-donor mean. Because counts were too low, seventeen rarely observed V segments, including chromosome 9 orphons, were excluded from the earlier analysis of fewer than 650 of the donors. Linkage disequilibrium might explain the correlated functional status among segregating V segments, but an unknown experimental factor could not be excluded. Presence/absence analyses assumed roughly uniform sequencing depth across donors, an assumption that may not hold.

The cohort comprised under 700 healthy bone marrow donors. At the time of sampling, every cohort member was nominally healthy, though immune exposures that went unrecorded were likely present. The donor was CMV seropositive and was included in the group of 250 to 300 seropositive cohort members. Every donor gave a peripheral blood sample, and the peripheral blood mononuclear cells from that sample were used for TCR beta sequencing. Genomic DNA extraction from the blood cell samples was performed with the Qiagen DNeasy Blood Extraction Kit. From its cysteine to its phenylalanine, the CDR3 spans 12 amino acids. Just CDR3 DNA is preserved here, 36 bases in frame from base 1. CDR1 and CDR2 (SGHNT, YENEEA) derive from the germline V gene. V is cut by 2 bases and J by 3 bases, and the space between the germline ends is 5 bases. Library preparation was by the immunoSEQ multiplex PCR assay. A mixture of 60 forward primers for TCR Vbeta segments and 13 reverse primers for TCR Jbeta segments was used in the multiplex PCR. A multiplex PCR assay on genomic DNA amplified the CDR3 region of rearranged TCR beta genes. Amplified TCR beta libraries were sequenced as 87-base-pair reads on the Illumina HiSeq System. The published analysis was carried out like this. A later analysis tallied tens of millions of unique TCR beta chains across the 700 or so repertoires, and roughly 11 million of those chains were shared by two or more donors. Raw reads were error-corrected and collapsed into unique sequences by a nearest-neighbor algorithm in which closely related sequences were merged to remove PCR and sequencing errors. CDR3 sequences were aligned to IMGT reference sequences to assign V, D and J gene segments. For a sequence to be retained, at least a six-nucleotide match to both a V gene segment and a J gene segment was required. Rearrangements were classified as productive when the CDR3 lacked stop codons and remained in frame with V and J, and all other rearrangements were classified as non-productive. Following IMGT convention, CDR3 was defined as the stretch from the second conserved V-encoded cysteine to the conserved J-encoded phenylalanine. In an earlier analysis of roughly 610 of the donors, sequences lacking an unambiguous match to a single V gene segment were excluded. In an earlier analysis of around 590 of the donors, a V segment was called functional when productive rearrangements were above 56.7%, and segregating when the standard deviation between donors exceeded 5%. A statistical classification framework was built for diagnosing cytomegalovirus status from the catalog of TCR beta chain sequences. A later analysis assigned V and J genes by comparing TCR nucleotide sequences with IMGT/GENE-DB human TR gene sequences. In a later analysis, CDR3 sequences and most-parsimonious VDJ recombination scenarios were assigned using the TCRdist pipeline. In a later analysis, each TCR beta chain was defined by its CDR3 amino acid sequence together with its V-gene family, and reads without a unique V-gene family were excluded. A later analysis removed roughly 590 highly shared, low-generation-probability nucleotide sequences to deal with suspected cross-contamination and a sequencing artifact. For each public chain, a later analysis derived a clonal expansion index from normalized ranks of inferred template counts within each repertoire. In a later analysis, generation probabilities were computed with a VDJ recombination model fitted to out-of-frame rearrangements, and the resulting probabilities were checked against IGoR. A later analysis scored TCR-TCR, TCR-HLA and TCR-CMV co-occurrence with hypergeometric tests, applying a repertoire-size bias correction to TCR pairs. In a later analysis, false discovery rates were estimated by permuting HLA or CMV assignments 20 times. A later analysis grouped co-occurring TCRs with DBSCAN, adding TCRdist sequence similarity when clustering within HLA-allele-positive subsets. Repertoires with fewer than 30,000 or more than 120,000 public chains, plus five repertoires with anomalous nucleotide sharing, were excluded from co-occurrence clustering. Not all clones reach the TCRdb copy of this immuneACCESS table, which keeps in-frame sequences only. Checked studies attribute under half of the gap to unresolved V genes and leave the rest unexplained. V, J and clone size are taken as reported in that table, and D and trimming were inferred from the DNA itself. The sample table contains approximately 35,000 clones; only one count was recorded for over 60% of them. Clones ranked in the top ten supply roughly a tenth of the sample.

To note about this clone: Its antigen is not yet known. No base quality information exists; no much larger clone differs at one position.

The sequence was collected from a man aged 35-49 years in good health and CMV-seropositive. Material: PBMCs. The chain links TRBV11-3 with TRBJ2-7, with no reliable assignment of the D segment. The DNA is as follows: TGTGCCAGCAGCTTAACAGACTACGAGCAGTACTTC. This yields the protein CASSLTDYEQYF. With the portions outside the CDR3 filled from the reference TRBV11-3 and TRBJ2-7 genes, the complete variable region becomes EAGVVQSPRYKIIEKKQPVAFWCNPISGHNTLYWYLQNLGQGPELLIRYENEEAVDDSQLPKDRFSAERLKGVDSTLKIQPAELGDSAVYLCASSLTDYEQYFGPGTRLTVT.